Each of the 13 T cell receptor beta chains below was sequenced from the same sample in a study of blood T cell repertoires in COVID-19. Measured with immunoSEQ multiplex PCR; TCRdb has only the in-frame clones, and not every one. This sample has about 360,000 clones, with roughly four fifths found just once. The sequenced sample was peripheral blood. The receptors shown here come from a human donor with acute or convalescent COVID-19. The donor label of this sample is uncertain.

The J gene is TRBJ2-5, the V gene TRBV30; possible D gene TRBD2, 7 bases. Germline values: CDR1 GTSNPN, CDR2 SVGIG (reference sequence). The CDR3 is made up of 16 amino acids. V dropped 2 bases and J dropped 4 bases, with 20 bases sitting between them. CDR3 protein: CAWSKGGHQGVETQYF. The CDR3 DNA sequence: TGTGCCTGGAGTAAGGGGGGGCACCAGGGAGTAGAGACCCAGTACTTC.

CDR3: CASSLLGPEEQFF. CDR3 in DNA: TGTGCCAGCAGTTTATTGGGGCCAGAGGAGCAGTTCTTC. The gene calls are TRBV27 and TRBJ2-1; D might be TRBD1 (5 bases). The germline CDR1 and CDR2 sequences are MNHEY and SMNVEV (reference sequence). V lost 1 base to trimming and J lost 10 bases, with 11 bases between them. CDR3 length equals 13 residues.

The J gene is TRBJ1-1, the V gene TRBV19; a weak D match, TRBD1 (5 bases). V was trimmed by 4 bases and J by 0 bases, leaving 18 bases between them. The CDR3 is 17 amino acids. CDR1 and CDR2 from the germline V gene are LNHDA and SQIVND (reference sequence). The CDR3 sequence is CASSSRDFGGLNTEAFF. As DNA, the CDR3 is TGTGCCAGTAGTAGCCGAGATTTCGGGGGTTTGAACACTGAAGCTTTCTTT. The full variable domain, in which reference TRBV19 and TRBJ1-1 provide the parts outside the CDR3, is DGGITQSPKYLFRKEGQNVTLSCEQNLNHDAMYWYRQDPGQGLRLIYYSQIVNDFQKGDIAEGYSVSREKKESFPLTVTSAQKNPTAFYLCASSSRDFGGLNTEAFFGQGTRLTVV.

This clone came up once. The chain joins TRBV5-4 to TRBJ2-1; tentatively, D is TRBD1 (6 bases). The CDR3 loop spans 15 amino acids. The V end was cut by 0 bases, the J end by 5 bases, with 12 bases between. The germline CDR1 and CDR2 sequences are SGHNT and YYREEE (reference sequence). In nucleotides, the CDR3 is TGTGCCAGCAGCTTGGCCGTCTCAGGGGACAATGAGCAGTTCTTC. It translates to CASSLAVSGDNEQFF.

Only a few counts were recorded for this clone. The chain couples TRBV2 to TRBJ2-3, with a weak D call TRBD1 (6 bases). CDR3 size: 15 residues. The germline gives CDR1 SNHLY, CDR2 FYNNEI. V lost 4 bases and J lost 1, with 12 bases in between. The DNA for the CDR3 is TGTGCCAGCAGTGGTGACAGGCTTGGCACAGATACGCAGTATTTT. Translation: CASSGDRLGTDTQYF.

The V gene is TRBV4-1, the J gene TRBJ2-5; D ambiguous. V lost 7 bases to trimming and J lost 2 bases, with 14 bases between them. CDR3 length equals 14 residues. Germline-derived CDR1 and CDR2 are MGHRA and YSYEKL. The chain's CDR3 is CASTQDYVQETQYF. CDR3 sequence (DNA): TGCGCCAGCACTCAGGATTATGTACAAGAGACCCAGTACTTC.

The CDR3 DNA sequence: TGTGCCACCAAGCGGGGGGCCGACAGGAGGGAGACCCAGTACTTC. Protein: CATKRGADRRETQYF. The V and J genes are TRBV6-5 and TRBJ2-5, with TRBD2 matching 9 bases. J gave up 5 bases and V 10 bases, and 14 bases lay outside the gene matches. This CDR3 has 15 amino acids. CDR1 is MNHEY, CDR2 SVGAGI, per germline.

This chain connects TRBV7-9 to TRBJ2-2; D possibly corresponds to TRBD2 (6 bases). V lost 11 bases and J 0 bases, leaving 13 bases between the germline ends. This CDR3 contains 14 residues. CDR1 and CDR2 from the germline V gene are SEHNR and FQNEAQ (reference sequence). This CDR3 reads CAETTSSNTGELFF. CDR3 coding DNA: TGTGCCGAAACGACTAGTTCGAACACCGGGGAGCTGTTTTTT.

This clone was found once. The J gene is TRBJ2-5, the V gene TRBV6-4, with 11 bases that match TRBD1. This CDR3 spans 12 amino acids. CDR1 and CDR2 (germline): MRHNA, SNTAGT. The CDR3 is CAPDRGPETQYF. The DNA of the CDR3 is TGTGCTCCGGACAGGGGGCCAGAGACCCAGTACTTC.

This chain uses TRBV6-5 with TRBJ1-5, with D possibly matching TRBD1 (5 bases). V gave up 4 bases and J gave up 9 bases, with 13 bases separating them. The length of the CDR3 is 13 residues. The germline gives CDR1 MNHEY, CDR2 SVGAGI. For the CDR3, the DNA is TGTGCCAGCAGTTCCGCAGGGTCGAGGCCCCAGCATTTT. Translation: CASSSAGSRPQHF.

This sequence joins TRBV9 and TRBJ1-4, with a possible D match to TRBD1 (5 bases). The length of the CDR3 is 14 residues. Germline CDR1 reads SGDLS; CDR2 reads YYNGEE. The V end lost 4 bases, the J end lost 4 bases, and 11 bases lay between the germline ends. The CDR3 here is CASSPDIGNEKLFF. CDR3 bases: TGTGCCAGCAGCCCGGACATTGGTAATGAAAAACTGTTTTTT.

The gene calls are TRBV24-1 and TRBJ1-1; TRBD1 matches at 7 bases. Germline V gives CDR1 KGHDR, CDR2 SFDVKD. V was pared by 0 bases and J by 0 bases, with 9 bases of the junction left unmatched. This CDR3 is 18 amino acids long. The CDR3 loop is CATSDLSRGKIMNTEAFF. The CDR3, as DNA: TGTGCCACCAGTGATTTGTCCAGGGGGAAAATCATGAACACTGAAGCTTTCTTT.

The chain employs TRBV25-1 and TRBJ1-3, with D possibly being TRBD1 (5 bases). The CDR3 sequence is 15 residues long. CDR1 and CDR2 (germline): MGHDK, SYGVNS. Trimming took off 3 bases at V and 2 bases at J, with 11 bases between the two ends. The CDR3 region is CASSEARVTGNTIYF. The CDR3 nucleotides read TGTGCCAGCAGTGAGGCCAGGGTAACTGGAAACACCATATATTTT.